The 9 T cell receptor beta chains given below trace back to one sample, sequenced in a study of T-cell memory formation after mild COVID-19. MiXCR was run by TCRdb on the 5' RACE reads, yielding one entry per CDR3 protein. The sample lists 110,000 or so distinct CDR3 sequences, 20% to 25% occurring once. Specimen: PBMCs or a T cell subset sorted from them (not recorded which). The source is a man aged 18 to 29 who had mild COVID-19 (a few samples of this study predate the infection). Cell type and time point are not known.

The chain carries TRBV7-6 and TRBJ2-1; a weak D match, TRBD1 (7 bases). This CDR3 has 15 amino acids. Germline CDR1 SGHVS, CDR2 FNYEAQ. V was pared by 4 bases and J by 5 bases, with 15 bases between. The CDR3 bases are TGTGCCAGCAGCTCCCCGGGCGGGACAGACAATGAGCAGTTCTTC. Translating gives CASSSPGGTDNEQFF.

The chain is built from TRBV12-3 or TRBV12-4 and TRBJ2-7; D is possibly TRBD2 (7 bases). CDR3 length: 14 residues. V was pared by 7 bases and J by 2 bases, with 15 bases between. The CDR3 DNA reads as TGTGCCAGCAAACCACGGGGGGCGGCCTACGAGCAGTACTTC. Its protein is CASKPRGAAYEQYF.

The chain employs TRBV7-9 and TRBJ2-5; D remains unclear. Germline V CDR1 and CDR2: SEHNR, FQNEAQ (reference sequence). The CDR3 length is 14 residues. V lost 4 bases and J 4 bases, leaving 13 bases between the germline ends. DNA for the CDR3: TGTGCCAGCAGCTCTGACCGCGCTCTAGAGACCCAGTACTTC. Amino acids: CASSSDRALETQYF.

V gene TRBV27 combines with J gene TRBJ2-7; no clear D gene. Trimming took off 3 bases at V and 0 bases at J, with 6 bases between the two ends. In germline, CDR1 is MNHEY, CDR2 SMNVEV (reference sequence). There are 13 residues in the CDR3. CDR3 coding DNA: TGTGCCAGCAGTTTGAAGAGCTCCTACGAGCAGTACGTC. Translated, it gives CASSLKSSYEQYV.

This clonotype was observed a few times. The chain employs TRBV9 and TRBJ2-3; 7 bases align to TRBD2. CDR1 is SGDLS and CDR2 is YYNGEE in the germline V gene. The CDR3 sequence is 15 residues long. The J segment lost 4 bases and the V segment lost 5 bases, leaving 10 bases of the junction unmatched. CDR3 sequence: CASSPKSGDADTQYF. CDR3 coding DNA: TGTGCCAGCAGTCCTAAGAGCGGGGATGCAGATACGCAGTATTTT. Looking up the rest from reference TRBV9 and TRBJ2-3 gives the full variable domain: DSGVTQTPKHLITATGQRVTLRCSPRSGDLSVYWYQQSLDQGLQFLIQYYNGEERAKGNILERFSAQQFPDLHSELNLSSLELGDSALYFCASSPKSGDADTQYFGPGTRLTVL.

The chain employs TRBV9 and TRBJ2-7; a possible D gene is TRBD2 (6 bases). Per germline, CDR1 SGDLS and CDR2 YYNGEE. There are 14 residues in the CDR3. V lost 0 bases, J lost 7 bases, and 14 bases lay in between. The CDR3 DNA reads TGTGCCAGCAGCGTAGATGGAGACGCGGGAGAGCAGTACTTC. Its protein is CASSVDGDAGEQYF.

The rearrangement links TRBV7-3 to TRBJ2-3; D is ambiguous. V was trimmed by 0 bases and J by 1 base, leaving 11 bases between them. Germline V gene sequence: CDR1 SGHTA, CDR2 FQGTGA. The CDR3 spans 16 residues. The CDR3 DNA reads as TGTGCCAGCAGCTTAACCGGTATCCCAGGCACAGATACGCAGTATTTT. Encoded protein: CASSLTGIPGTDTQYF. Together with reference TRBV7-3 and TRBJ2-3, the CDR3 gives the full variable domain: GAGVSQTPSNKVTEKGKYVELRCDPISGHTALYWYRQSLGQGPEFLIYFQGTGAADDSGLPNDRFFAVRPEGSVSTLKIQRTERGDSAVYLCASSLTGIPGTDTQYFGPGTRLTVL.

This clonotype has more than one count but fewer than ten. DNA of the CDR3: TGCGCCAGCAGCCCGTGGCATCTAGCGGGCGCGCCAGGGTTCTTC. Translation gives CASSPWHLAGAPGFF. The genes are TRBV4-1 and TRBJ2-1; 8 positions match TRBD2. CDR3 size: 15 residues. Germline trimming cut 4 bases from V and 15 bases from J; bases unmatched to any gene: 17. In germline, CDR1 is MGHRA, CDR2 YSYEKL.

The chain uses TRBV7-6 and TRBJ2-7; 10 bases align to TRBD1. V dropped 1 base and J dropped 4; count of bases not matched to a gene: 4. This CDR3 has 15 residues. CDR1 SGHVS and CDR2 FNYEAQ come from the germline V gene. The CDR3: CASSLEGTGEYEQYF. In DNA, the CDR3 is TGTGCCAGCAGCTTAGAAGGGACAGGGGAATACGAGCAGTACTTC. Using reference TRBV7-6 and TRBJ2-7 for the parts outside the CDR3, the full variable domain is GAGVSQSPRYKVTKRGQDVALRCDPISGHVSLYWYRQALGQGPEFLTYFNYEAQQDKSGLPNDRFSAERPEGSISTLTIQRTEQRDSAMYRCASSLEGTGEYEQYFGPGTRLTVT.